Sequencing of this T cell receptor beta chain was carried out in a study of cytotoxic CD8 clonotypes in ibrutinib-treated CLL. PBMCs were cryopreserved, and 1.5 to 2.5 micrograms of genomic DNA from them went into TCR beta libraries. As concerns this clone: Its specificity is not known.

Study-wide findings and caveats: Measured clonality at baseline was greater than in age-matched healthy donors and tracked with circulating CD8+ T-cell counts. Ibrutinib response saw clonality rise, and progression saw it return toward baseline.

TCRdb keeps only in-frame clones here, not all; method: immunoSEQ multiplex PCR. The repertoire holds 200,000 or so clones, with approximately 70% as singletons. CDR3 size: 13 residues. Per germline, CDR1 SGHTA and CDR2 FQGNSA. V dropped 4 bases and J dropped 6 bases, with 10 bases sitting between them. The sequence was obtained from a human donor with chronic lymphocytic leukemia. Sequencing used PBMCs, obtained after 12 months of ibrutinib treatment. J is TRBJ2-1 and V is TRBV7-2; D is possibly TRBD1 or TRBD2 (5 bases each). The CDR3 DNA sequence: TGTGCCAGCAGCTGGGCCGGGACCAATGAGCAGTTCTTC. This sequence encodes CASSWAGTNEQFF.